This T cell receptor (beta chain) was recorded in a study of cytomegalovirus exposure and HLA in healthy donors. V shed 4 bases, J shed 2 bases, and the junction held 10 bases outside the gene matches. Germline V gives CDR1 MNHEY, CDR2 SMNVEV (reference sequence). The CDR3 loop spans 16 amino acids. Sequencing was performed with immunoSEQ multiplex PCR; in TCRdb, only in-frame clones are kept and a portion is missing. Of some 76,000 clones listed, around 94% were seen once; the top ten hold approximately 3.6%. The chain links TRBV27 to TRBJ1-2; TRBD1 matches 7 bases. The sample taken for sequencing was PBMCs. This receptor was obtained from a woman under 30 in good health and CMV-seropositive. For the CDR3, the DNA is TGTGCCAGCAGTTCCCTCCGGGGACAGACGAACTATGGCTACACCTTC. Amino acid sequence: CASSSLRGQTNYGYTF.